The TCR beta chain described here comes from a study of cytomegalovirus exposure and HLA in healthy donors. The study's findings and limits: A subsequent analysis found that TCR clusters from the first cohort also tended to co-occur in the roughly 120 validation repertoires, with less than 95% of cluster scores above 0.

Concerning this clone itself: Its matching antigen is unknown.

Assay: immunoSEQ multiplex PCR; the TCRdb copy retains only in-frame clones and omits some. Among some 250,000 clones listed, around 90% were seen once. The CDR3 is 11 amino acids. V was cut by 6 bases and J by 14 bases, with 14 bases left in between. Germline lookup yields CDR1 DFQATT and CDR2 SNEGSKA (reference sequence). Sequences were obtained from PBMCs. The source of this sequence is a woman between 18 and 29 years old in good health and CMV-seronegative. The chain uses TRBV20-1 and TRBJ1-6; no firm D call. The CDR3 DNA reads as TGCAGTGCCCAAGGAGGTATCGCCCTCCACTTT. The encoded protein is CSAQGGIALHF.